Given below is one T cell receptor (beta chain) in context. Its cognate antigen is unknown. The record originates from a study of cytotoxic CD8 clonotypes in ibrutinib-treated CLL. The overall study: Response material was collected after a median 12 months of treatment, range 6 to 36.

The ends were cut back, 6 bases at V and 3 bases at J, with 14 bases in the middle. Germline lookup yields CDR1 SGHTA and CDR2 FQGTGA. This CDR3 comprises 14 residues. Notes on the study in general: Patients with sustained remission and those progressing were sampled at differing times.

This table comes from immunoSEQ multiplex PCR, and its TCRdb copy is limited to in-frame clones, with some not included. The sample lists 200,000 or so clones, 70% seen once, with 5.9% in the top ten. The sample was PBMCs, taken after 12 months of ibrutinib treatment. The chain carries TRBV7-3 and TRBJ1-2; D is undetermined. This TCR came from a human donor with chronic lymphocytic leukemia. CDR3 DNA: TGTGCCAGCAGGCTTCAGCCGGGCGACTATGGCTACACCTTC. As protein: CASRLQPGDYGYTF.